This T cell receptor beta chain is from a study of Ad26.COV2.S vaccination and SARS-CoV-2 variants. Germline V gives CDR1 SGHTA, CDR2 FQGNSA. The CDR3 covers 15 residues. The V gene end was trimmed by 3 bases and the J gene end by 5 bases; junction bases not matched to a gene: 1. The sample's treatment: 15 to 20 received Ad26.COV2.S at low or high dose, single or two shots; 5 received placebo; per-sample allocation not given. Specimens were obtained on day 63 following the first vaccine or placebo injection. The individual, an adult aged 18-55 years, was a donor in Boston. Some clones are missing from TCRdb's copy, which holds only in-frame ones; the method was immunoSEQ multiplex PCR. This sample has roughly 510,000 clones; roughly 89% occur once, and the top ten carry 9.5% to 15%.

The sequenced sample was peripheral blood, obtained in a trial of Ad26.COV2.S vaccine versus placebo. The source of this sequence is a person aged 18 to 65 who received the Ad26.COV2.S COVID-19 vaccine or a placebo. The V call is TRBV7-2, the J call TRBJ2-5; 15 bases map to TRBD2. CDR3 nucleotides: TGTGCCAGCAGCTTCGGACTAGCGGGAGGGGAGACCCAGTACTTC. Its translation is CASSFGLAGGETQYF. The full variable domain, in which reference TRBV7-2 and TRBJ2-5 provide the parts outside the CDR3, is GAGVSQSPSNKVTEKGKDVELRCDPISGHTALYWYRQSLGQGLEFLIYFQGNSAPDKSGLPSDRFSAERTGGSVSTLTIQRTQQEDSAVYLCASSFGLAGGETQYFGPGTRLLVL.